Sequencing of this T cell receptor beta chain was carried out in a study of blood T cell repertoires in COVID-19 (dated by TCRdb to 2020 to 2022). Background for the entire study: Samples from collaborators originated in the United States, Italy and Spain and spanned both the acute and convalescent phases of COVID-19. The material from the prospective study consisted of cDNA or gDNA derived from T cells, B-cell-depleted T cells, or PBMCs. Deeply sampled blood TCRbeta repertoires from subjects exposed to, actively infected with, or recovered from COVID-19 were included in the dataset. The repertoires were released in a freely available public database intended as a resource for research on the immune response to SARS-CoV-2. Samples were obtained from the ongoing ImmuneRACE study (first 160 participants) and from approximately 1,200 subjects provided by 6 global collaborators. Nearly every sample came with metadata listing a de-identified subject ID, COVID-19 status, age in years and sex. Where available, HLA class I and class II types were taken from metadata supplied by the sample provider and were not determined by assay-based typing. Findings and caveats that apply to the study as a whole: How much clinical and demographic metadata was included differed by source and by participant, and the metadata was provided uncurated.

Trimming takes 4 bases off V and 5 bases off J; junction bases not matched to a gene: 12. CDR1 and CDR2 (WNHNN, SYGVQD) derive from the germline V gene (reference sequence). The CDR3 covers 16 residues, taking in both the cysteine and the phenylalanine. Only the CDR3 part of the read is kept: 48 bases, read in frame from the first base. This clone was recorded many times. Its antigen has not been determined. Base qualities were left out, and no much larger clone turns up one base away. A second Seattle source provided samples from volunteer blood donors who had recovered from COVID-19. The collaborating institutions used their own protocols to collect whole blood in K2EDTA tubes. Collaborator samples were shipped for TCRbeta analysis as frozen whole blood, isolated PBMCs, or DNA extracted from either sample type. TCRbeta CDR3 regions were amplified from genomic DNA using the immunoSEQ Assay, a bias-controlled multiplex PCR. The published analysis was carried out like this. Within the assay, amplification of reference gene primers was used to estimate how many nucleated cells each sample contained. To quantify the absolute abundance of each unique TCRbeta CDR3 rearrangement, sequence reads were collapsed and filtered. For each sample, productive Simpson clonality was calculated as the square root of Simpson's diversity index over productive rearrangements. TCRdb provides this immuneACCESS table in a form limited to in-frame rearrangements. Some clones are lacking; in checked studies, under half of them reflect an unresolved V gene, and why the rest are absent is not known. Clone size and the V and J calls come from that table; the DNA yielded D and trimming. The sample records 130,000 to 150,000 clones, 80% of which are singletons. The top ten clonotypes cover approximately 3.6% of the sample.

The sequence is built from TRBV10-1 and TRBJ2-7; TRBD2 aligns with 9 central bases. The source is a man aged 65 to 85 who had recovered from COVID-19. The sample taken for sequencing was peripheral blood. The CDR3 region has the sequence CASSGGLAIIGHEQYF. The nucleotide sequence is TGCGCCAGCAGTGGGGGACTAGCCATTATAGGACACGAGCAGTACTTC.